The 24 T cell receptor beta chains presented below share a single source sample, sequenced in a study of cytomegalovirus exposure and HLA in healthy donors. With 60 Vbeta and 13 Jbeta primers, the PCR was carried out. Generated by immunoSEQ multiplex PCR, the TCRdb table keeps only in-frame clones and is missing some. The sample lists under 150,000 clones; about 73% were seen once. Specimen: PBMCs. The receptor source for this set is a man between 40 and 49 years old in good health and CMV-seropositive.

This clone was detected only once. This chain connects TRBV27 to TRBJ2-5, with 11 bases lining up with TRBD1. Judging by the DNA end, TRBJ2-7 fits better; the J call may be wrong. CDR1 is MNHEY, CDR2 SMNVEV, per germline (reference sequence). The CDR3 consists of 15 residues. In nucleotides, the CDR3 is TGTGCCAGCAGTCCCCGGGGACAGGGGGCCTACGAGCAGTACTTC. Translation gives CASSPRGQGAYEQYF.

The CDR3 sequence is CASSFGLAGSTSSYEQYF. The CDR3 DNA reads as TGTGCCAGCAGCTTCGGGCTAGCGGGGTCCACCTCCTCCTACGAGCAGTACTTC. The rearrangement links TRBV7-2 to TRBJ2-7; 9 bases agree with TRBD2. Losses at the gene ends were 3 bases for V and 0 bases for J; bases not matched to a gene: 12. The germline CDR1 and CDR2 sequences are SGHTA and FQGNSA. The CDR3 totals 18 residues.

This clone was seen a single time. J is TRBJ2-1 and V is TRBV7-9; 8 positions agree with TRBD2. Trimming removed 5 bases from V and 3 bases from J; junction bases left unmatched: 9. Germline V gene data show CDR1 as SEHNR and CDR2 as FQNEAQ (reference sequence). The CDR3 spans 16 residues. CDR3 DNA sequence: TGTGCCAGCAGCACCCTTAGCGGGGTGAACTACAATGAGCAGTTCTTC. This gives the protein CASSTLSGVNYNEQFF.

This chain connects TRBV30 to TRBJ1-4; 11 bases map to TRBD1. The CDR3 is 15 amino acids. CDR1 and CDR2 from the germline V gene are GTSNPN and SVGIG (reference sequence). The junction had 6 bases not matched to a gene; V was cut back by 2 bases and J by 7 bases. Here the CDR3 reads CAWSTPGTGGEKLFF. In DNA form, the CDR3 reads TGTGCCTGGAGTACCCCCGGGACAGGGGGTGAAAAACTGTTTTTT.

This clone was recorded a few times. The rearrangement links TRBV15 to TRBJ2-1; TRBD2 matches at 13 bases. Germline V CDR1 and CDR2: LNHNV, YYDKDF (reference sequence). The CDR3 is 15 amino acids. Trimming cost V 8 bases and J 6 bases; bases outside gene matches: 7. CDR3 in amino acids: CATLKGLAGVNEQFF. The CDR3 DNA is TGTGCCACCCTAAAAGGACTAGCGGGAGTCAATGAGCAGTTCTTC. The full variable domain, in which reference TRBV15 and TRBJ2-1 provide the parts outside the CDR3, is DAMVIQNPRYQVTQFGKPVTLSCSQTLNHNVMYWYQQKSSQAPKLLFHYYDKDFNNEADTPDNFQSRRPNTSFCFLDIRSPGLGDTAMYLCATLKGLAGVNEQFFGPGTRLTVL.

The V and J genes are TRBV5-1 and TRBJ2-7; 8 bases are shared with TRBD1. After removal of 0 bases from V and 0 bases from J, the junction contained 8 bases not matched to a gene. The V gene's germline CDR1 is SGHRS and CDR2 YFSETQ. The CDR3 covers 17 residues. In nucleotides, the CDR3 is TGCGCCAGCAGCTTGGCCCCCTTGACAGGGGCCTCCTACGAGCAGTACTTC. Translated, it gives CASSLAPLTGASYEQYF.

The CDR3 DNA reads TGCGCCAGCAGCTTGGTATCGGGGGAGGGATCACCCCTCCACTTT. Amino acid sequence: CASSLVSGEGSPLHF. The chain combines TRBV5-1 with TRBJ1-6; perhaps TRBD1 as D (5 bases). The CDR3 covers 15 residues. CDR1 and CDR2 (germline): SGHRS, YFSETQ. Trimming shortened V by 0 bases and J by 10 bases, and 14 bases separated the two germline ends.

V usage is TRBV4-1 and J usage is TRBJ1-1; TRBD1 matches 10 bases. The CDR3 runs to 15 residues. The junction had 7 bases not matched to a gene; V was cut back by 2 bases and J by 7 bases. Germline loops: CDR1 MGHRA, CDR2 YSYEKL. In nucleotides, the CDR3 is TGCGCCAGCAGCCAACGGGACAGGGGCGCCGGTGAAGCTTTCTTT. Protein product: CASSQRDRGAGEAFF.

The chain employs TRBV5-1 and TRBJ2-1; D is uncertain. Per germline, CDR1 SGHRS and CDR2 YFSETQ. V was clipped by 6 bases and J by 5 bases, with 9 bases between them. The CDR3 has 12 amino acids. This CDR3 is CASTFRDNEQFF. The DNA for the CDR3 is TGCGCCAGCACTTTTCGGGACAATGAGCAGTTCTTC.

V usage is TRBV30 and J usage is TRBJ1-1; possibly TRBD1 for D (5 bases). Germline V lookup: CDR1 GTSNPN, CDR2 SVGIG (reference sequence). This CDR3 contains 16 residues. Trimming took off 0 bases at V and 1 base at J, with 15 bases between the two ends. Here the CDR3 DNA reads TGTGCCTGGAGTGTATTCGGGGCGGGGAAGAACACTGAAGCTTTCTTT. This encodes CAWSVFGAGKNTEAFF.

The J gene is TRBJ1-6, the V gene TRBV4-3; no clear D. This CDR3 is 15 amino acids long. Trimming left V 0 bases short and J 5 bases short, with 8 bases between. Germline V lookup: CDR1 LGHNA, CDR2 YSLEER. DNA of the CDR3: TGCGCCAGCAGCCAAGAGTACACCAATAATTCACCCCTCCACTTT. Encoded protein: CASSQEYTNNSPLHF.

The rearrangement links TRBV27 to TRBJ2-1, with D possibly matching TRBD2 (6 bases). Trimming pared 4 bases from V and 0 bases from J, leaving 16 bases between. Germline values: CDR1 MNHEY, CDR2 SMNVEV (reference sequence). CDR3 length equals 17 residues. The CDR3 DNA reads TGTGCCAGCAGTTGGATTAGGGACTCGAGCTCCTACAATGAGCAGTTCTTC. Its protein is CASSWIRDSSSYNEQFF.

The chain employs TRBV7-9 and TRBJ2-2, with a weak D call TRBD2 (5 bases). The CDR3 is 15 residues long. Trimming took 6 bases from V and 7 from J, leaving 18 bases between them. Germline V lookup: CDR1 SEHNR, CDR2 FQNEAQ (reference sequence). As DNA, the CDR3 is TGTGCCAGCAGTTACGTAGCGTTTCAAGGCGGGGAGCTGTTTTTT. It yields the protein CASSYVAFQGGELFF.

This chain links TRBV7-2 with TRBJ2-7; 11 bases map to TRBD2. Germline V lookup: CDR1 SGHTA, CDR2 FQGNSA. This CDR3 contains 18 residues. The J segment lost 4 bases and the V segment lost 0 bases, leaving 11 bases of the junction unmatched. The CDR3 loop is CASSLAPGPWTSGYEQYF. The DNA of the CDR3 is TGTGCCAGCAGCTTAGCGCCAGGGCCGTGGACTAGCGGGTACGAGCAGTACTTC.

The chain links TRBV27 to TRBJ2-7; 12 nucleotides line up with TRBD1. The CDR3 spans 16 residues. In germline, CDR1 is MNHEY, CDR2 SMNVEV (reference sequence). Trimming cost V 5 bases and J 4 bases; bases outside gene matches: 9. In DNA, the CDR3 is TGTGCCAGCAGTGGGGGACCGGGACAGGGGGCGTACGAGCAGTACTTC. This codes for CASSGGPGQGAYEQYF.

This clone was seen a few times. This CDR3 is CASLAGQTQETQYF. The CDR3 coding sequence is TGTGCCAGCCTGGCAGGGCAGACACAAGAGACCCAGTACTTC. The chain links TRBV18 to TRBJ2-5, with D maybe TRBD1 (5 bases). Germline V lookup: CDR1 KGHSH, CDR2 LQKENI. This CDR3 is built from 14 residues. V was clipped by 8 bases and J by 2 bases, with 15 bases between them.

The CDR3 loop is CASSLVTSGNNEQFF. The CDR3 DNA reads TGTGCCAGCAGTTTAGTGACTAGCGGGAACAATGAGCAGTTCTTC. This chain connects TRBV27 to TRBJ2-1; the match to TRBD2 covers 11 bases. Germline CDR1 is MNHEY and CDR2 is SMNVEV (reference sequence). The J segment lost 5 bases and the V segment lost 2 bases, leaving 2 bases of the junction unmatched. The CDR3 is 15 residues long.

J is TRBJ1-5 and V is TRBV29-1; 7 nucleotides match TRBD1. In germline, CDR1 is SQVTM, CDR2 ANQGSEA. The CDR3 totals 13 residues. The V segment lost 4 bases and the J segment 4 bases; nucleotides outside the gene matches: 4. The chain's CDR3 is CSVGGTENQPQHF. As DNA, the CDR3 is TGCAGCGTTGGGGGGACAGAGAATCAGCCCCAGCATTTT.

The table lists this clone with a few counts. A junction end diverges from the germline sequence, so it may reflect a read error. This sequence joins TRBV10-3 and TRBJ1-2; 8 nucleotides match TRBD1. This CDR3 has 16 amino acids. Germline CDR1 reads ENHRY; CDR2 reads SYGVKD. CDR3 sequence: CASSYVTGTGSYGYTF. The CDR3 bases are TGTGCCAGCAGTTACGTTACCGGGACAGGTTCCTATGGCTACACCTTC.

The V gene is TRBV28, the J gene TRBJ1-4; D might be TRBD1 (5 bases). CDR3 size: 13 residues. Trimming left V 6 bases short and J 6 bases short, with 11 bases between. The germline V gene encodes CDR1 MDHEN and CDR2 SYDVKM. The CDR3 DNA is TGTGCCAGCAGCCCCGGGGGGTATGAAAAACTGTTTTTT. This gives the protein CASSPGGYEKLFF. The entire variable domain, with the rest obtained from reference TRBV28 and TRBJ1-4, is as follows: DVKVTQSSRYLVKRTGEKVFLECVQDMDHENMFWYRQDPGLGLRLIYFSYDVKMKEKGDIPEGYSVSREKKERFSLILESASTNQTSMYLCASSPGGYEKLFFGSGTQLSVL.

This chain connects TRBV19 to TRBJ1-5; D is undetermined. In germline, CDR1 is LNHDA, CDR2 SQIVND (reference sequence). There are 15 residues in the CDR3. Deletions cut 2 bases from V and 3 bases from J, with 11 bases between. CDR3 region: CASSIWVGVNQPQHF. CDR3 in DNA: TGTGCCAGTAGTATATGGGTAGGAGTCAATCAGCCCCAGCATTTT. Drawing the rest from reference TRBV19 and TRBJ1-5, the complete variable domain is DGGITQSPKYLFRKEGQNVTLSCEQNLNHDAMYWYRQDPGQGLRLIYYSQIVNDFQKGDIAEGYSVSREKKESFPLTVTSAQKNPTAFYLCASSIWVGVNQPQHFGDGTRLSIL.

This chain connects TRBV7-2 to TRBJ2-1; 8 nucleotides line up with TRBD2. J lost 6 bases, V lost 2 bases, and 6 bases had no gene match. CDR1 and CDR2 from the germline V gene are SGHTA and FQGNSA. The CDR3 sequence is 15 residues long. CDR3 bases: TGTGCCAGCAGCTTAATGGGACTAGGGGGCAATGAGCAGTTCTTC. It is translated as CASSLMGLGGNEQFF.

V is TRBV7-2 and J is TRBJ2-2; 11 bases fit TRBD2. V shed 2 bases, J shed 6 bases, and the junction held 11 bases outside the gene matches. The CDR3 runs 18 residues. Per germline, CDR1 SGHTA and CDR2 FQGNSA. The CDR3 DNA reads as TGTGCCAGCAGCTTAATACTAGCGGGAGTGGACGGGTCCGGGGAGCTGTTTTTT. Its protein product is CASSLILAGVDGSGELFF.

This chain uses TRBV4-3 with TRBJ2-1, with TRBD1 as a possible D gene (6 bases). Trimming removed 6 bases from V and 9 bases from J, with 9 bases in between. Germline CDR1 is LGHNA and CDR2 is YSLEER. The CDR3 contains 11 residues. The CDR3 region has the DNA TGCGCCAGCAGACAGGGTGCTGAGCAGTTCTTC. Residues: CASRQGAEQFF.